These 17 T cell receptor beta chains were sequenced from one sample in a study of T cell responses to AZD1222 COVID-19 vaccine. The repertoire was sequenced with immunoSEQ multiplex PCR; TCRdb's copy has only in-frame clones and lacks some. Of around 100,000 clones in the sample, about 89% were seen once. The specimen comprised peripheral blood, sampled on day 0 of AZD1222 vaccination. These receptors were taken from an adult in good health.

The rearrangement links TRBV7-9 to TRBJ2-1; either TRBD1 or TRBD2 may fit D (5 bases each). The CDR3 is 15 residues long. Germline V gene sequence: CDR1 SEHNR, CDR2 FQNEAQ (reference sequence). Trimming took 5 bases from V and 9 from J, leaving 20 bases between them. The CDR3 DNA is TGTGCCAGCAGCACCCTCAGTGGGGGTCGTGGTGAGCAGTTCTTC. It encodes CASSTLSGGRGEQFF.

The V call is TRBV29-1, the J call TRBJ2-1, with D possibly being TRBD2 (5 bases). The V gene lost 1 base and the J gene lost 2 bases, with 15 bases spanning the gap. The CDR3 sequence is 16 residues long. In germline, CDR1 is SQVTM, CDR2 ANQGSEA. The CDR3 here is CSVEGWRTSTYNEQFF. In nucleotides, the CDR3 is TGCAGCGTTGAAGGTTGGAGGACTTCTACCTACAATGAGCAGTTCTTC.

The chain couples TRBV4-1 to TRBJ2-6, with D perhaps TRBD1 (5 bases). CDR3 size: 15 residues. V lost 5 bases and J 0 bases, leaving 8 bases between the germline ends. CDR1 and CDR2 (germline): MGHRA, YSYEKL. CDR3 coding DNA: TGCGCCAGCAGCGTCGGACACTCTGGGGCCAACGTCCTGACTTTC. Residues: CASSVGHSGANVLTF.

CDR3 DNA: TGCGCCAGCAGCGAACAGGGGGCCGATTCCGATGGCTACACCTTC. It codes for CASSEQGADSDGYTF. The chain links TRBV5-1 to TRBJ1-2; the match to TRBD1 covers 9 bases. V dropped 4 bases and J dropped 6; count of bases not matched to a gene: 10. Germline lookup yields CDR1 SGHRS and CDR2 YFSETQ. The CDR3 is 15 amino acids.

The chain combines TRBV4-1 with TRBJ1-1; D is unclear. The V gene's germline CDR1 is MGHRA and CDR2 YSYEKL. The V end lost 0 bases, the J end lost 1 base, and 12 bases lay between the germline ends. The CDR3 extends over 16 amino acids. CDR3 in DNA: TGCGCCAGCAGCCAAGATAGGGCGGCTCGGAACACTGAAGCTTTCTTT. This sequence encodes CASSQDRAARNTEAFF.

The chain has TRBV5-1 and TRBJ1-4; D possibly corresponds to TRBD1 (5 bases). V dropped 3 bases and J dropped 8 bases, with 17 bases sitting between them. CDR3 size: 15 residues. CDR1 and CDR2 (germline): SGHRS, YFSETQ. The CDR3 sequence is CASSWGVADGEKLFF. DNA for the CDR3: TGCGCCAGCAGCTGGGGGGTAGCGGATGGAGAAAAACTGTTTTTT.

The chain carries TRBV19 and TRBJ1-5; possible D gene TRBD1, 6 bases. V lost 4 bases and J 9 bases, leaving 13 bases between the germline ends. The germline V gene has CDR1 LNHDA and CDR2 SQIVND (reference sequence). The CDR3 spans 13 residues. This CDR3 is CASSSQGRGPQHF. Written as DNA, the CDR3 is TGTGCCAGTAGTAGTCAGGGGCGCGGGCCCCAGCATTTT.

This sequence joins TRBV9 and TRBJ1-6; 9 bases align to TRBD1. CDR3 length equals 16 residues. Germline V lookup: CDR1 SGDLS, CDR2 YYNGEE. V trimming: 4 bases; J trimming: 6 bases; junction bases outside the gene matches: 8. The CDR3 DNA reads TGTGCCAGCAGCTCGCAACAGGGGGCCCTTAATTCACCCCTCCACTTT. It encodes CASSSQQGALNSPLHF.

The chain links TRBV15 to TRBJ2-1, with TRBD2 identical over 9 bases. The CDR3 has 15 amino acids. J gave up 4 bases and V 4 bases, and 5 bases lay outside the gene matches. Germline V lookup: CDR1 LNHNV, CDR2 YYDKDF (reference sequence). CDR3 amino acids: CATSIRTSEYNEQFF. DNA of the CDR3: TGTGCCACCAGCATTAGGACTAGCGAGTACAATGAGCAGTTCTTC.

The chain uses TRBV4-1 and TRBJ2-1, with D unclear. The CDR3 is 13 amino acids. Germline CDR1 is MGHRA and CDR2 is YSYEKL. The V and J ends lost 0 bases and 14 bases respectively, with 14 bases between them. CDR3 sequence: CASSQDRASYKFF. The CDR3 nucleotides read TGCGCCAGCAGCCAAGATAGGGCCAGCTATAAGTTCTTC.

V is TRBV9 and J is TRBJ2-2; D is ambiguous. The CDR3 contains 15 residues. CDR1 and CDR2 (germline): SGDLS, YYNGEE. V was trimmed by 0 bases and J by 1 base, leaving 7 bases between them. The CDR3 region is CASSVDSLNTGELFF. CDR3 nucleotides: TGTGCCAGCAGCGTAGACAGCTTGAACACCGGGGAGCTGTTTTTT. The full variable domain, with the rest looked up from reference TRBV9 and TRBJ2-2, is DSGVTQTPKHLITATGQRVTLRCSPRSGDLSVYWYQQSLDQGLQFLIQYYNGEERAKGNILERFSAQQFPDLHSELNLSSLELGDSALYFCASSVDSLNTGELFFGEGSRLTVL.

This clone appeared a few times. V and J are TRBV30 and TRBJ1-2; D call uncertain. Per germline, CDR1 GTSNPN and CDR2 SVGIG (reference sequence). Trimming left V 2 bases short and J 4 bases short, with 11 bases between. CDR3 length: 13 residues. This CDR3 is CAWSSQDRYGYTF. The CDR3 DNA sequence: TGTGCCTGGAGTTCGCAGGACCGCTATGGCTACACCTTC.

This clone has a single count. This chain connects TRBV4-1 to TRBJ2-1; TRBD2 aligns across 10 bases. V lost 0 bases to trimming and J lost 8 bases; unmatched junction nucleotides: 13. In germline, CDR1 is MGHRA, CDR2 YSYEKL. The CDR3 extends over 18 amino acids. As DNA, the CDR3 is TGCGCCAGCAGCCAAGATTTTCTAGCGGGAGATGGCATCGATGAGCAGTTCTTC. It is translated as CASSQDFLAGDGIDEQFF.

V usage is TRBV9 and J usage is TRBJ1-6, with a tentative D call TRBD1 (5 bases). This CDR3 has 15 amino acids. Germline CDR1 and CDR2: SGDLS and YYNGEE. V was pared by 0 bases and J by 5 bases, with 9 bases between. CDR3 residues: CASSVAGRDNSPLHF. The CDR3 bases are TGTGCCAGCAGCGTAGCGGGACGGGATAATTCACCCCTCCACTTT.

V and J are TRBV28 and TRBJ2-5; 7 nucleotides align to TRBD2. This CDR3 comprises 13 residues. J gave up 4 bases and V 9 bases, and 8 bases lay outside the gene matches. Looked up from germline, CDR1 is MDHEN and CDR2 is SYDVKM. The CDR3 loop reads CASTLSGGETQYF. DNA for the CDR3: TGTGCCAGTACCCTATCGGGAGGAGAGACCCAGTACTTC.

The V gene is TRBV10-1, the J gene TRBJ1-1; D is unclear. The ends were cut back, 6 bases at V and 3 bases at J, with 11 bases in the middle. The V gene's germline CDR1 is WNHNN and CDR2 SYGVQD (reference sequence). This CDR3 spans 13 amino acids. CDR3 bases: TGCGCCAGCAGGAGCCATCGGGACACTGAAGCTTTCTTT. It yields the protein CASRSHRDTEAFF.

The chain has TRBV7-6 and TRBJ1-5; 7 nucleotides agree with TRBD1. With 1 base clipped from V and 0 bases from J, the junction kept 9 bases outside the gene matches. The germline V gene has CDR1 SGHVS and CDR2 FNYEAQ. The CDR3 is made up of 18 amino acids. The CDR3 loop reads CASSLGRTGWGSNQPQHF. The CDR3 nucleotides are TGTGCCAGCAGCTTAGGGAGGACAGGCTGGGGTAGCAATCAGCCCCAGCATTTT.